One sample yielded the 16 T cell receptor beta chains listed below, sequenced in a study of vaccination effects on CD4 cells after COVID-19. Before sequencing took place, the ViraFEST assay used viral peptide pools to expand antigen-specific CD4+ T cells. Upon completion of about eleven days in culture, CD4+ T cells were isolated. None of the vaccinated had previously contracted SARS-CoV-2, and their nucleocapsid antibodies tested negative. These receptors are not linked to any known antigen. Here immunoSEQ multiplex PCR was the method, and the copy in TCRdb shows in-frame clones only, minus some. The table records tens of thousands of clones, around 68% of them present only once. This specimen was CD4+ T cells from PBMCs cultured with SARS-CoV-2 spike peptides, taken before COVID-19 vaccination. All receptors derive from a human donor who received a COVID-19 vaccine.

This clone was found once. The V and J genes are TRBV4-3 and TRBJ2-4; no reliable D call. There are 19 residues in the CDR3. The V gene lost 0 bases and the J gene lost 0 bases, with 18 bases spanning the gap. Germline CDR1 and CDR2: LGHNA and YSLEER. Written as DNA, the CDR3 is TGCGCCAGCAGCCAAGATTACCCCCCTTCCAGATTAGCCAAAAACATTCAGTACTTC. As protein: CASSQDYPPSRLAKNIQYF.

The J gene is TRBJ1-4, the V gene TRBV5-4; D may be TRBD1 (6 bases). V gave up 0 bases and J gave up 4 bases, with 10 bases separating them. Germline-derived CDR1 and CDR2 are SGHNT and YYREEE (reference sequence). The CDR3 has 15 residues. The CDR3, as DNA: TGTGCCAGCAGCTTGGTGGGGGGCCGTAATGAAAAACTGTTTTTT. Translated: CASSLVGGRNEKLFF. The full variable domain, its missing parts supplied by reference TRBV5-4 and TRBJ1-4, is ETGVTQSPTHLIKTRGQQVTLRCSSQSGHNTVSWYQQALGQGPQFIFQYYREEENGRGNFPPRFSGLQFPNYSSELNVNALELDDSALYLCASSLVGGRNEKLFFGSGTQLSVL.

The chain joins TRBV7-6 to TRBJ1-2; a possible D gene is TRBD1 (5 bases). The germline V gene has CDR1 SGHVS and CDR2 FNYEAQ. Trimming pared 1 base from V and 4 bases from J, leaving 10 bases between. The CDR3 totals 14 residues. The CDR3 sequence is CASSLDTGAYGYTF. CDR3 nucleotide sequence: TGTGCCAGCAGCTTAGACACAGGCGCCTATGGCTACACCTTC.

This clone has only a few counts. The chain is built from TRBV10-2 and TRBJ2-1; 16 nucleotides match TRBD2. Unmatched junction bases numbered 10, after V lost 5 bases and J lost 3 bases. Looked up from germline, CDR1 is WSHSY and CDR2 is SAAADI. The CDR3 is made up of 19 amino acids. CDR3 in DNA: TGCGCCAGCAGTCATAGGCAGGGGACTAGCGGGAGGGACTACAATGAGCAGTTCTTC. This gives the protein CASSHRQGTSGRDYNEQFF.

This clone appeared a few times. The CDR3 loop is CASSLEGNGELFF. The CDR3 DNA is TGTGCCAGCAGCTTAGAAGGGAACGGGGAGCTGTTTTTT. This chain connects TRBV7-2 to TRBJ2-2, with unresolved D. The V and J ends lost 1 base and 7 bases respectively, with 7 bases between them. Germline V gene data show CDR1 as SGHTA and CDR2 as FQGNSA. This CDR3 is built from 13 residues.

This rearrangement joins TRBV6-5 to TRBJ2-6; D not resolved. The CDR3 consists of 16 residues. Germline loops: CDR1 MNHEY, CDR2 SVGAGI. Trimming removed 0 bases from V and 2 bases from J, with 8 bases in between. The CDR3 sequence is CASSYSAQTGANVLTF. The CDR3 DNA reads as TGTGCCAGCAGTTACTCGGCACAGACTGGGGCCAACGTCCTGACTTTC.

This clone has just a few counts. The chain joins TRBV25-1 to TRBJ1-2, with D perhaps TRBD1 (6 bases). CDR3 size: 16 residues. Germline V gene data show CDR1 as MGHDK and CDR2 as SYGVNS. V lost 1 base, J lost 0 bases, and 12 bases lay in between. CDR3 coding DNA: TGTGCCAGCAGTGAATGGACAGAAGGGCCTAACTATGGCTACACCTTC. Residues: CASSEWTEGPNYGYTF.

In this sample, this clone turned up a few times. The chain is built from TRBV12-3 or TRBV12-4 and TRBJ2-7; D uncertain. This CDR3 region has 13 residues. Trimming cost V 5 bases and J 0 bases, with 8 bases left between them. In nucleotides, the CDR3 is TGTGCCAGCAGTCGCCAGGCCTCCTACGAGCAGTACTTC. Residues: CASSRQASYEQYF.

The rearrangement joins TRBV27 to TRBJ2-6; no clear D gene. The V end was cut by 3 bases, the J end by 1 base, with 13 bases between. There are 17 residues in the CDR3. Per germline, CDR1 MNHEY and CDR2 SMNVEV (reference sequence). In DNA, the CDR3 is TGTGCCAGCAGTTTGGGCAGTCCTTTATCTGGGGCCAACGTCCTGACTTTC. Its translation: CASSLGSPLSGANVLTF. The complete variable domain, with remaining parts taken from reference TRBV27 and TRBJ2-6, reads EAQVTQNPRYLITVTGKKLTVTCSQNMNHEYMSWYRQDPGLGLRQIYYSMNVEVTDKGDVPEGYKVSRKEKRNFPLILESPSPNQTSLYFCASSLGSPLSGANVLTFGAGSRLTVL.

J is TRBJ1-2 and V is TRBV6-5; unclear D gene. CDR1 and CDR2 (germline): MNHEY, SVGAGI. The ends were cut back, 8 bases at V and 3 bases at J, with 7 bases in the middle. This CDR3 is built from 11 residues. CDR3 DNA: TGTGCCAGCGCCTCCTACTATGGCTACACCTTC. Translated: CASASYYGYTF.

The V and J genes are TRBV6-5 and TRBJ1-6; maybe TRBD1 (6 bases). The CDR3 is 14 residues long. The germline V gene encodes CDR1 MNHEY and CDR2 SVGAGI. V lost 8 bases and J lost 1, with 9 bases in between. Here the CDR3 reads CASHRDSYNSPLHF. In DNA, the CDR3 is TGTGCCAGCCACAGGGATTCCTATAATTCACCCCTCCACTTT.

This clone was seen once. The chain has TRBV9 and TRBJ2-2, with D tentatively TRBD2 (5 bases). The V end lost 1 base, the J end lost 3 bases, and 7 bases lay between the germline ends. The CDR3 spans 14 residues. CDR1 and CDR2 from the germline V gene are SGDLS and YYNGEE. The CDR3 DNA follows: TGTGCCAGCAGCGTAAGGACTCACACCGGGGAGCTGTTTTTT. Its translation is CASSVRTHTGELFF.

V usage is TRBV10-3 and J usage is TRBJ1-2, with TRBD1 matching 7 bases. The CDR3 loop spans 14 amino acids. Germline V lookup: CDR1 ENHRY, CDR2 SYGVKD. V gave up 3 bases and J gave up 7 bases; unmatched junction bases: 8. For the CDR3, the DNA is TGTGCCATCAGTGATTACACAGGGGCCAGTGGCTACACCTTC. It codes for CAISDYTGASGYTF.

The chain links TRBV28 to TRBJ1-2; D remains ambiguous. CDR3 length equals 12 residues. Per the germline V gene, CDR1 is MDHEN and CDR2 is SYDVKM. Trimming cost V 2 bases and J 5 bases, with 6 bases left between them. CDR3 nucleotide sequence: TGTGCCAGCAGTTTAAATGGGTATGGCTACACCTTC. Amino acids: CASSLNGYGYTF.

This chain joins TRBV14 and TRBJ1-6; no firm D call. Germline CDR1 SGHDN, CDR2 FVKESK. V was trimmed by 0 bases and J by 8 bases, leaving 8 bases between them. The CDR3 length is 14 residues. The CDR3 spells CASSQERRDSPLHF. CDR3 DNA sequence: TGTGCCAGCAGCCAAGAAAGGAGGGATTCACCCCTCCACTTT.

This sequence joins TRBV27 and TRBJ2-3; 7 bases agree with TRBD2. CDR3 length: 13 residues. Trimming cost V 7 bases and J 13 bases; bases outside gene matches: 14. Germline CDR1 and CDR2: MNHEY and SMNVEV (reference sequence). In DNA, the CDR3 is TGTGCCAGCAAGGAGGGGAGGGCTAGCGGAGAGTATTTT. This gives the protein CASKEGRASGEYF.